The 22 T cell receptor beta chains below all came from one sample that was sequenced in a study of cytotoxic CD8 clonotypes in ibrutinib-treated CLL. Measured with immunoSEQ multiplex PCR; TCRdb has only the in-frame clones, and not every one. Of 130,000 or so clones in the sample, 84% were seen once. The sample here was PBMCs, taken after 24 months of ibrutinib treatment. The receptors come from a human donor with chronic lymphocytic leukemia.

V is TRBV10-2 and J is TRBJ1-6; D call uncertain. The ends were cut back, 5 bases at V and 9 bases at J, with 11 bases in the middle. CDR1 and CDR2 from the germline V gene are WSHSY and SAAADI. The CDR3 is 13 residues long. The CDR3 coding sequence is TGCGCCAGCAGTACCGGAAGCTTTTCACCCCTCCACTTT. Translating gives CASSTGSFSPLHF.

The rearrangement uses TRBV27 and TRBJ1-1; the D is unclear. Between the trimmed V and J ends, which lost 3 bases and 1 base, there was a span of 9 bases. The CDR3 has 14 amino acids. In germline, CDR1 is MNHEY, CDR2 SMNVEV (reference sequence). CDR3 residues: CASSLSIRNTEAFF. The CDR3 nucleotides are TGTGCCAGCAGTTTGTCAATCAGGAACACTGAAGCTTTCTTT.

This chain connects TRBV7-8 to TRBJ2-6; possibly TRBD1 for D (6 bases). Germline CDR1 reads SGHVS; CDR2 reads FQNEAQ. Trimming removed 5 bases from V and 2 bases from J, with 13 bases in between. CDR3 size: 16 residues. The CDR3 sequence is CASSPQTGTGANVLTF. In DNA, the CDR3 is TGTGCCAGCAGCCCACAAACAGGGACTGGGGCCAACGTCCTGACTTTC.

This chain links TRBV5-1 with TRBJ1-1; 11 nucleotides agree with TRBD1. The CDR3 contains 15 residues. The trim removed 4 bases at V and 6 bases at J, leaving 8 bases unmatched. Germline V gives CDR1 SGHRS, CDR2 YFSETQ. The CDR3 nucleotides read TGCGCCAGCAGCGCGTTGGACAGGGGGCCATCTGAAGCTTTCTTT. This encodes CASSALDRGPSEAFF. The whole variable domain, filled in from reference TRBV5-1 and TRBJ1-1, reads KAGVTQTPRYLIKTRGQQVTLSCSPISGHRSVSWYQQTPGQGLQFLFEYFSETQRNKGNFPGRFSGRQFSNSRSEMNVSTLELGDSALYLCASSALDRGPSEAFFGQGTRLTVV.

The CDR3 region is CASSSPRTSSDTQYF. The DNA for the CDR3 is TGTGCCAGTAGTAGCCCCCGGACTAGTTCAGATACGCAGTATTTT. V usage is TRBV19 and J usage is TRBJ2-3, with 7 nucleotides matching TRBD2. The CDR3 consists of 15 residues. The trim removed 4 bases at V and 4 bases at J, leaving 8 bases unmatched. From germline, CDR1 is LNHDA and CDR2 SQIVND (reference sequence).

The chain couples TRBV4-1 to TRBJ1-5; weak D call: TRBD1 (5 bases). CDR1 and CDR2 (germline): MGHRA, YSYEKL. The CDR3 sequence is 15 residues long. Between the trimmed V and J ends, which lost 6 bases and 5 bases, there was a span of 17 bases. The CDR3 here is CASSQGLGSHQPQHF. In nucleotides, the CDR3 is TGCGCCAGCAGTCAGGGTTTGGGGTCCCATCAGCCCCAGCATTTT.

The chain combines TRBV7-9 with TRBJ1-5; D ambiguous. V was shortened by 4 bases and J by 4 bases, with 8 bases between the two germline ends. The germline V gene has CDR1 SEHNR and CDR2 FQNEAQ (reference sequence). This CDR3 is built from 13 residues. For the CDR3, the DNA is TGTGCCAGCAGCTCCCATTTTAATCAGCCCCAGCATTTT. It is translated as CASSSHFNQPQHF.

The rearrangement uses TRBV19 and TRBJ1-4, with 9 bases aligning to TRBD1. CDR1 is LNHDA, CDR2 SQIVND, per germline (reference sequence). CDR3 length: 17 residues. J lost 3 bases, V lost 3 bases, and 8 bases had no gene match. CDR3 residues: CASSMLRGTGPNEKLFF. The CDR3 nucleotides read TGTGCCAGTAGTATGCTGCGTGGGACAGGGCCTAATGAAAAACTGTTTTTT.

This rearrangement joins TRBV28 to TRBJ1-2, with unresolved D. Germline V gene lookup returns CDR1 MDHEN and CDR2 SYDVKM. V was clipped by 3 bases and J by 8 bases, with 7 bases between them. This CDR3 is built from 11 residues. CDR3 loop: CASSFRSGYTF. As DNA, the CDR3 is TGTGCCAGCAGTTTTAGGTCGGGCTACACCTTC.

This clone has more than one count but fewer than ten. This sequence joins TRBV27 and TRBJ1-1, with TRBD1 matching 8 bases. CDR3 length equals 13 residues. Germline V lookup: CDR1 MNHEY, CDR2 SMNVEV (reference sequence). Losses at the gene ends were 4 bases for V and 7 bases for J; bases not matched to a gene: 5. The CDR3 reads CASSSWDRNEAFF. The CDR3 region has the DNA TGTGCCAGCAGTTCCTGGGACAGGAATGAAGCTTTCTTT.

This clone has a single count. V usage is TRBV7-9 and J usage is TRBJ2-3; D ambiguous. CDR3 length equals 12 residues. V was pared by 7 bases and J by 6 bases, with 11 bases between. Per the germline V gene, CDR1 is SEHNR and CDR2 is FQNEAQ (reference sequence). The CDR3 region is CASMDIVDTQYF. CDR3 nucleotides: TGTGCCAGCATGGATATCGTGGATACGCAGTATTTT.

The J gene is TRBJ2-4, the V gene TRBV30, with 7 bases matching TRBD1. The length of the CDR3 is 17 residues. Trimming removed 1 base from V and 3 bases from J; junction bases left unmatched: 12. Germline lookup yields CDR1 GTSNPN and CDR2 SVGIG (reference sequence). The CDR3 region is CAWSEFPQGPGKNIQYF. CDR3 sequence (DNA): TGTGCCTGGAGTGAGTTTCCACAGGGGCCCGGCAAAAACATTCAGTACTTC.

The chain has TRBV30 and TRBJ2-7; D possibly uses TRBD1 or TRBD2 (5 bases each). CDR3 length: 14 amino acids. Germline lookup yields CDR1 GTSNPN and CDR2 SVGIG (reference sequence). V was shortened by 2 bases and J by 4 bases, with 15 bases between the two germline ends. CDR3 sequence (DNA): TGTGCCTGGAGTCCCGGGACCGTCGGTTACGAGCAGTACTTC. Protein sequence: CAWSPGTVGYEQYF.

The rearrangement uses TRBV14 and TRBJ2-1; D is uncertain. The CDR3 runs to 13 residues. The V end was cut by 0 bases, the J end by 11 bases, with 11 bases between. Germline CDR1 SGHDN, CDR2 FVKESK. CDR3 amino acids: CASSQELDDKQFF. The DNA for the CDR3 is TGTGCCAGCAGCCAAGAACTCGATGACAAGCAGTTCTTC.

This clone has just one count. The chain links TRBV5-1 to TRBJ1-5; the D gene is possibly TRBD1 (5 bases). This CDR3 has 15 residues. CDR1 SGHRS and CDR2 YFSETQ come from the germline V gene. Trimming left V 4 bases short and J 3 bases short, with 14 bases between. CDR3 region: CASSIGAGTNQPQHF. The CDR3 nucleotides are TGCGCCAGCAGCATTGGGGCGGGTACCAATCAGCCCCAGCATTTT.

This clone came up a few times. V gene TRBV11-2 combines with J gene TRBJ1-4; 9 bases align to TRBD1. After removal of 7 bases from V and 8 bases from J, the junction contained 8 bases not matched to a gene. The CDR3 totals 14 residues. Germline CDR1 SGHAT, CDR2 FQNNGV. The CDR3 DNA reads TGTGCCAGCAAGCGAACAGGGGGCGACGAAAAACTGTTTTTT. Protein: CASKRTGGDEKLFF.

The V gene is TRBV9, the J gene TRBJ1-1; unclear D gene. Germline CDR1 and CDR2: SGDLS and YYNGEE. V lost 0 bases and J lost 5, with 8 bases in between. This CDR3 spans 13 amino acids. In DNA, the CDR3 is TGTGCCAGCAGCGTAGAAGGAATGACTGAAGCTTTCTTT. Encoded protein: CASSVEGMTEAFF.

CDR3 amino acids: CASSYSGTGASYEQYF. The CDR3 DNA sequence: TGTGCCAGCAGTTACTCGGGGACAGGGGCTTCCTACGAGCAGTACTTC. The chain uses TRBV6-5 and TRBJ2-7; 10 bases map to TRBD1. Germline-derived CDR1 and CDR2 are MNHEY and SVGAGI. The CDR3 is 16 residues long. With V trimmed by 0 bases and J by 1 base, 3 bases remained unmatched.

The gene calls are TRBV5-6 and TRBJ1-1; no firm D call. This CDR3 has 15 residues. CDR1 is SGHDT and CDR2 is YYEEEE in the germline V gene. V dropped 4 bases and J dropped 0 bases, with 13 bases sitting between them. The CDR3 is CASSLVGSMNTEAFF. The CDR3 nucleotides read TGTGCCAGCAGCCTGGTTGGCTCAATGAACACTGAAGCTTTCTTT.

This clone was recorded only once. V is TRBV2 and J is TRBJ1-1, with D possibly matching TRBD1 (5 bases). The CDR3 has 13 amino acids. Germline values: CDR1 SNHLY, CDR2 FYNNEI. Trimming removed 8 bases at V and 4 bases at J, with 14 bases between. The DNA of the CDR3 is TGTGCCAGCTTCCGTCCCGGGGGCACTGAAGCTTTCTTT. The encoded protein is CASFRPGGTEAFF.

The V call is TRBV7-2, the J call TRBJ2-6; D may be TRBD1 or TRBD2 (5 bases each). Germline lookup yields CDR1 SGHTA and CDR2 FQGNSA. The ends were cut back, 1 base at V and 3 bases at J, with 7 bases in the middle. The CDR3 is 15 amino acids. The CDR3 loop reads CASSLVGVGANVLTF. CDR3 in DNA: TGTGCCAGCAGCTTAGTGGGGGTTGGGGCCAACGTCCTGACTTTC.

The chain recombines TRBV27 with TRBJ1-1, with D maybe TRBD1 (5 bases). The length of the CDR3 is 15 residues. The V end was cut by 7 bases, the J end by 7 bases, with 22 bases between. Per germline, CDR1 MNHEY and CDR2 SMNVEV (reference sequence). In DNA, the CDR3 is TGTGCCAGCACTAACGGGGGGTCCCCACCGGGTGAAGCTTTCTTT. Translated: CASTNGGSPPGEAFF.